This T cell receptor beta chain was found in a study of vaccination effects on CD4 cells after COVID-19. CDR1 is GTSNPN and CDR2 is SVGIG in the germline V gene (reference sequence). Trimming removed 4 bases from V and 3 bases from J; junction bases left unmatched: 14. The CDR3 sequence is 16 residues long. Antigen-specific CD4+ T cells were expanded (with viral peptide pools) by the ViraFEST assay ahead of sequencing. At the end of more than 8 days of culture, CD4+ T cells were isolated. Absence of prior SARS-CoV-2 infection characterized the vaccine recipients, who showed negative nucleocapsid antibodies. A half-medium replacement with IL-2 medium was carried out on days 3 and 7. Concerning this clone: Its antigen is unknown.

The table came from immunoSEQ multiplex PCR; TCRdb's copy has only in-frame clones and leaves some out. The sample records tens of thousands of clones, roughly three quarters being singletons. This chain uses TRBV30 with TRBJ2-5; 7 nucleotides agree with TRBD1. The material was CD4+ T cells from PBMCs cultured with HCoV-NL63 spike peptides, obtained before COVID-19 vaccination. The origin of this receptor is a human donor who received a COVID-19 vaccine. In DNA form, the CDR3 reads TGTGCCTGGATCTCCCTGAGGGGGCCCAAAAAAGAGACCCAGTACTTC. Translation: CAWISLRGPKKETQYF. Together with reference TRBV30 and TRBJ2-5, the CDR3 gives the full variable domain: SQTIHQWPATLVQPVGSPLSLECTVEGTSNPNLYWYRQAAGRGLQLLFYSVGIGQISSEVPQNLSASRPQDRQFILSSKKLLLSDSGFYLCAWISLRGPKKETQYFGPGTRLLVL.